The present TCR beta chain was sequenced within a study of cytomegalovirus exposure and HLA in healthy donors. Primers included in the PCR were 60 Vbeta and 13 Jbeta primers. Repertoires were generated with immunoSEQ multiplex PCR, while TCRdb's copy carries only in-frame clones and drops some. The table has about 130,000 clones, roughly 88% seen once. The CDR3 length is 17 residues. V was clipped by 3 bases and J by 2 bases, with 19 bases between them. Germline CDR1 SGHDT, CDR2 YYEEEE. The sequencing sample was made of PBMCs. The sequence came from a boy between 10 and 17 years old in good health and CMV-seronegative. V usage is TRBV5-6 and J usage is TRBJ2-3; D possibly corresponds to TRBD1 (6 bases). The CDR3 sequence: CASSSLGRGMFTDTQYF. The CDR3 coding sequence is TGTGCCAGCAGCTCCCTGGGCAGGGGAATGTTCACAGATACGCAGTATTTT.